This T cell receptor (beta chain) was sequenced for a study of tumor-infiltrating lymphocytes in primary liver carcinoma. Study background: All patients had surgically resected primary liver carcinoma. All lesions had stage T1-T3 N0M0 and roughly 4 to 11 cm widths. Study-wide findings and caveats: Tumor region pairs overlapped more than did tumor-adjacent and tumor-blood pairs.

As for this clonotype: Antigen unknown. This may come from a read error, since a much larger clone is one base off.

Researchers generated TCR beta cDNA from about 500 ng of total RNA, relying on a constant-region primer. Construction of TCR beta libraries relied on three successive nested multiplex PCR rounds employing slightly modified ARM-PCR. Rounds one and two of PCR, each of roughly 10 cycles, were primed with TRBV1-TRBV30 forward primers and a C-beta reverse primer. MiXCR, run by TCRdb on the multiplex PCR reads, gives a single entry per CDR3 protein. The sample shows approximately 320,000 distinct CDR3 sequences, approximately 54% of them seen only once. The CDR3 is made up of 15 amino acids. Germline DNA was extracted alongside blood RNA, which was obtained from unsorted whole blood. Patients were treatment-naive with chronic HBV infection.

Source material: peripheral blood. The chain carries TRBV12-3 or TRBV12-4 and TRBJ2-2; D may be TRBD2 (6 bases). The TCR originated in a woman aged 25 to 39 with primary liver carcinoma and hepatitis B virus infection. The CDR3 sequence: CASTLSGRETGELLF. CDR3 in DNA: TGTGCCAGCACTCTTAGCGGAAGAGAGACCGGGGAGCTGTTATTT.